The present T cell receptor beta chain was sequenced within a study of cytomegalovirus exposure and HLA in healthy donors. As for this clone: What it binds is not known.

The study ran its PCR with 60 Vbeta and 13 Jbeta primers. Only in-frame clones appear in the TCRdb table, and some are missing; sequencing was by immunoSEQ multiplex PCR. The data contain 55,000 or so clones, roughly 80% of them singletons. Trimming left V 0 bases short and J 2 bases short, with 17 bases between. Germline V gene lookup returns CDR1 MNHEY and CDR2 SMNVEV (reference sequence). The CDR3 has 17 amino acids. General study results and limits: A missense variant in DCLRE1C was later tied to TCR beta V- and J-gene trimming. HLA-A and HLA-B allele assignments for most subjects were reportedly predicted accurately using TCR beta sequences.

Sequences were obtained from PBMCs. This TCR was recovered from a man aged 25-45 years in good health and CMV-seronegative. The V and J genes are TRBV27 and TRBJ2-7, with a weak D call TRBD1 (5 bases). The CDR3 here is CASSLSFRAGITYEQYF. The CDR3 DNA is TGTGCCAGCAGTTTATCTTTTAGGGCAGGGATTACCTACGAGCAGTACTTC.